This T cell receptor (beta chain) was observed in a study of blood T cell repertoires in COVID-19. Study-level information: The study drew acute and convalescent COVID-19 samples from the United States, Italy and Spain. Nucleic acid was either cDNA or gDNA, and it came from T cells, B-cell-depleted T cells, or PBMCs.

Methods used by the authors: Reference gene primers were amplified, and this amplification served to estimate nucleated cell counts. Libraries were prepared by immunoSEQ multiplex PCR; TCRdb keeps only in-frame clonotypes and omits some of them. D and trimming were read from the DNA, whereas the V and J calls and clone size are those reported in that table. The table records 200,000 to 250,000 clones, roughly four fifths of them present only once. As for this clone: Other DNA sequences in the sample encode the same CDR3.

The specimen was peripheral blood. The sequence was obtained from a woman between 65 and 79 years old with acute or convalescent COVID-19.

CDR3 DNA sequence: TGTGCCAGCAGTTTCGGGGGAAACTATGGCTACACCTTC. Amino acids: CASSFGGNYGYTF. The V and J genes are TRBV28 and TRBJ1-2; D perhaps matches TRBD1 (5 bases). The CDR3 totals 13 residues. Trimming left V 3 bases short and J 2 bases short, with 7 bases between. Per the germline V gene, CDR1 is MDHEN and CDR2 is SYDVKM.